The next 5 T cell receptor beta chains were all read from a single sample in a study of T cells in Graves' hyperthyroidism and ophthalmopathy. RNA transcripts provided the source from which TCR beta CDR3 regions were amplified. HTBI primers were used for first-round RT-PCR of the TCR CDR3. TCRdb fed the multiplex PCR reads into MiXCR, producing one record per CDR3 protein. The sample holds hundreds of thousands of distinct CDR3 sequences, 30% to 40% seen once. Sequenced: blood. The receptors here all came from a woman in her 40s with Graves' hyperthyroidism.

The gene calls are TRBV29-1 and TRBJ2-5; D is uncertain. The germline CDR1 and CDR2 sequences are SQVTM and ANQGSEA. This CDR3 contains 12 residues. The germline V and J ends were trimmed by 0 bases and 4 bases, with 6 bases remaining between them. CDR3 nucleotides: TGCAGCGTTGAAGATTCGGGAGAGACCCAGTACTTC. Translated, it gives CSVEDSGETQYF.

V and J are TRBV7-9 and TRBJ2-5; tentatively, D is TRBD2 (5 bases). The CDR3 runs 15 residues. Germline CDR1 SEHNR, CDR2 FQNEAQ (reference sequence). With 3 bases removed from V and 5 bases from J, the gap between germline ends came to 16 bases. The CDR3 region has the DNA TGTGCCAGCAGCTTGTCGGGATATTTAGGGGAGACCCAGTACTTC. Amino acid sequence: CASSLSGYLGETQYF. Full variable domain (missing parts from reference TRBV7-9 and TRBJ2-5): DTGVSQNPRHKITKRGQNVTFRCDPISEHNRLYWYRQTLGQGPEFLTYFQNEAQLEKSRLLSDRFSAERPKGSFSTLEIQRTEQGDSAMYLCASSLSGYLGETQYFGPGTRLLVL.

This clonotype was seen only a few times. The chain employs TRBV4-2 and TRBJ2-7, with TRBD2 identical over 7 bases. V lost 4 bases to trimming and J lost 5 bases; unmatched junction nucleotides: 11. This CDR3 has 15 amino acids. The germline V gene encodes CDR1 LGHNA and CDR2 YNFKEQ. CDR3 in amino acids: CASSPPTSTVHEQYF. The CDR3 DNA reads TGTGCCAGCAGCCCCCCGACTAGCACGGTCCACGAGCAGTACTTC.

The chain uses TRBV9 and TRBJ2-7, with a possible D match to TRBD1 (5 bases). The V end lost 5 bases, the J end lost 0 bases, and 12 bases lay between the germline ends. The germline gives CDR1 SGDLS, CDR2 YYNGEE. The CDR3 loop spans 14 amino acids. CDR3 residues: CASSRQSSSYEQYF. CDR3 coding DNA: TGTGCCAGCAGTCGACAGAGTTCCTCCTACGAGCAGTACTTC.

This clonotype was seen only once. The genes are TRBV6-1 and TRBJ2-2; weak D call: TRBD1 (5 bases). V was clipped by 11 bases and J by 2 bases, with 18 bases between them. The germline V gene has CDR1 MNHNS and CDR2 SASEGT. The CDR3 extends over 15 amino acids. In nucleotides, the CDR3 is TGTGCCGGCAATCCATTTGACAGTAACACCGGGGAGCTGTTTTTT. Translating it yields CAGNPFDSNTGELFF.